These 18 T cell receptor beta chains share one sample of origin, sequenced in a study of blood T cell repertoires in COVID-19. The table came from immunoSEQ multiplex PCR; TCRdb's copy has only in-frame clones and leaves some out. This sample has hundreds of thousands of clones; around nine tenths occur once, and the top ten carry roughly 8.5%. The sequencing sample was made of PBMCs or T cells enriched from blood (not recorded which). The receptor set was obtained from an older woman who had recovered from COVID-19.

This sequence joins TRBV6-5 and TRBJ1-1; D unresolved. Trimming shortened V by 8 bases and J by 4 bases, and 17 bases separated the two germline ends. CDR3 size: 14 residues. Germline CDR1 and CDR2: MNHEY and SVGAGI. CDR3 region: CASLPSGGSTEAFF. CDR3 nucleotides: TGTGCCAGCCTCCCGTCGGGAGGGAGCACTGAAGCTTTCTTT.

CDR3 sequence: CASRPGQGREGTEAFF. The CDR3 DNA sequence: TGCGCCAGCAGGCCGGGACAAGGGAGGGAGGGAACTGAAGCTTTCTTT. This chain links TRBV10-2 with TRBJ1-1, with D perhaps matching TRBD1 (6 bases). Germline V gene data show CDR1 as WSHSY and CDR2 as SAAADI. CDR3 length: 16 residues. The germline V and J ends were trimmed by 6 bases and 5 bases, with 22 bases remaining between them.

The gene calls are TRBV5-6 and TRBJ1-4; 7 nucleotides line up with TRBD1. With V trimmed by 3 bases and J by 7 bases, 6 bases remained unmatched. CDR3 length: 14 amino acids. Germline lookup yields CDR1 SGHDT and CDR2 YYEEEE. CDR3 region: CASSSQGLGEKLFF. CDR3 in DNA: TGTGCCAGCAGCTCACAGGGGTTGGGTGAAAAACTGTTTTTT. Supplemented by reference TRBV5-6 and TRBJ1-4, the full variable domain reads DAGVTQSPTHLIKTRGQQVTLRCSPKSGHDTVSWYQQALGQGPQFIFQYYEEEERQRGNFPDRFSGHQFPNYSSELNVNALLLGDSALYLCASSSQGLGEKLFFGSGTQLSVL.

V usage is TRBV24-1 and J usage is TRBJ2-1, with D perhaps TRBD1 (6 bases). Trimming pared 1 base from V and 6 bases from J, leaving 15 bases between. Per the germline V gene, CDR1 is KGHDR and CDR2 is SFDVKD. This CDR3 spans 16 amino acids. The CDR3 here is CATSDFARGGRNEQFF. The CDR3, as DNA: TGTGCCACCAGTGATTTCGCCAGGGGCGGCCGCAATGAGCAGTTCTTC.

The DNA of the CDR3 is TGCGCCAGCAGCCGTCCCGGGACACTGAACACTGAAGCTTTCTTT. This gives the protein CASSRPGTLNTEAFF. The chain is built from TRBV4-1 and TRBJ1-1; the D gene is possibly TRBD1 (6 bases). The CDR3 is 15 residues long. In germline, CDR1 is MGHRA, CDR2 YSYEKL. V lost 4 bases to trimming and J lost 0 bases, with 12 bases between them.

J is TRBJ1-3 and V is TRBV6-6; the match to TRBD1 covers 7 bases. J gave up 3 bases and V 7 bases, and 6 bases lay outside the gene matches. Germline lookup yields CDR1 MNHNY and CDR2 SVGAGI (reference sequence). The CDR3 covers 14 residues. The CDR3 DNA is TGTGCCAGCAAATCAGGGGGTATTGGAAACACCATATATTTT. Residues: CASKSGGIGNTIYF.

The V and J genes are TRBV5-1 and TRBJ1-1; 11 positions match TRBD1. Per the germline V gene, CDR1 is SGHRS and CDR2 is YFSETQ. V was clipped by 0 bases and J by 3 bases; unmatched bases: 7. CDR3 length: 17 amino acids. The CDR3 is CASSLGTGGGWDTEAFF. CDR3 nucleotide sequence: TGCGCCAGCAGCTTGGGGACAGGGGGCGGATGGGACACTGAAGCTTTCTTT.

The chain combines TRBV19 with TRBJ1-5; possible D gene TRBD1, 5 bases. Germline V gene data show CDR1 as LNHDA and CDR2 as SQIVND (reference sequence). V lost 3 bases to trimming and J lost 2 bases, with 8 bases between them. The CDR3 totals 14 residues. The chain's CDR3 is CASSIRAGNQPQHF. The CDR3 DNA is TGTGCCAGTAGTATCAGGGCTGGCAATCAGCCCCAGCATTTT.

The chain links TRBV6-1 to TRBJ2-7; D gene unclear. Germline V CDR1 and CDR2: MNHNS, SASEGT. The germline V and J ends were trimmed by 3 bases and 2 bases, with 8 bases remaining between them. The CDR3 consists of 13 residues. CDR3 sequence: CASSDPLTYEQYV. CDR3 bases: TGTGCCAGCAGTGACCCTCTAACCTACGAGCAGTACGTC.

V gene TRBV6-5 combines with J gene TRBJ2-1, with a tentative D call TRBD1 (5 bases). The CDR3 spans 15 residues. V lost 6 bases and J lost 2, with 14 bases in between. Per the germline V gene, CDR1 is MNHEY and CDR2 is SVGAGI. Here the CDR3 reads CASRYVTVTYNEQFF. CDR3 nucleotides: TGTGCCAGCAGATACGTGACAGTCACCTACAATGAGCAGTTCTTC.

This chain connects TRBV2 to TRBJ2-5, with a weak D call TRBD1 (6 bases). This CDR3 is 13 amino acids long. V was cut by 4 bases and J by 1 base, with 7 bases left in between. CDR1 and CDR2 from the germline V gene are SNHLY and FYNNEI. The CDR3 protein is CASSGGPQETQYF. DNA of the CDR3: TGTGCCAGCAGTGGGGGGCCCCAAGAGACCCAGTACTTC.

The genes are TRBV10-3 and TRBJ2-3; 11 bases are a match to TRBD2. The V and J ends lost 8 bases and 2 bases, in that order; junction bases with no gene match: 6. CDR3 length: 15 residues. Germline V CDR1 and CDR2: ENHRY, SYGVKD. CDR3 amino acids: CAIGIAGGNTDTQYF. As DNA, the CDR3 is TGTGCCATCGGGATAGCGGGGGGGAACACAGATACGCAGTATTTT.

The chain carries TRBV7-9 and TRBJ1-2; D unresolved. Germline CDR1 reads SEHNR; CDR2 reads FQNEAQ (reference sequence). Trimming pared 1 base from V and 8 bases from J, leaving 17 bases between. The CDR3 spans 15 residues. CDR3 sequence reads: CASSLGATRVAGYTF. CDR3 nucleotides: TGTGCCAGCAGCTTAGGGGCGACTAGGGTGGCGGGCTACACCTTC.

The chain is built from TRBV7-9 and TRBJ1-2; the match to TRBD1 covers 11 bases. This CDR3 is 15 amino acids long. Germline V gene sequence: CDR1 SEHNR, CDR2 FQNEAQ (reference sequence). After removal of 3 bases from V and 4 bases from J, the junction contained 4 bases not matched to a gene. The CDR3 loop reads CASSLDRGRSYGYTF. CDR3 sequence (DNA): TGTGCCAGCAGCTTGGACAGGGGGCGCAGCTATGGCTACACCTTC.

The rearrangement uses TRBV4-1 and TRBJ1-2; D ambiguous. In germline, CDR1 is MGHRA, CDR2 YSYEKL. The CDR3 has 14 residues. V was pared by 1 base and J by 4 bases, with 10 bases between. CDR3 loop: CASSQVKGAYGYTF. The CDR3 DNA sequence: TGCGCCAGCAGCCAAGTTAAGGGAGCCTATGGCTACACCTTC.

The chain combines TRBV11-2 with TRBJ2-1, with 7 bases that match TRBD2. This CDR3 is 15 amino acids long. The J segment lost 7 bases and the V segment lost 6 bases, leaving 12 bases of the junction unmatched. Germline CDR1 reads SGHAT; CDR2 reads FQNNGV. The DNA of the CDR3 is TGTGCCAGCAGGCCATCCACTGGGGAGGGGAATGAGCAGTTCTTC. Translation gives CASRPSTGEGNEQFF.

V gene TRBV5-5 combines with J gene TRBJ2-7, with D uncertain. The V gene's germline CDR1 is SGHKS and CDR2 YYEKEE (reference sequence). The V end was cut by 4 bases, the J end by 2 bases, with 10 bases between. The CDR3 runs 13 residues. The CDR3, as DNA: TGTGCCAGCAGCCGCCCTCCAGCCTACGAGCAGTACTTC. Protein sequence: CASSRPPAYEQYF.

On this clone: The same CDR3 arises from other DNA sequences in this sample as well. This sequence joins TRBV19 and TRBJ1-2, with 8 bases identical to TRBD1. CDR3 length equals 13 residues. Germline CDR1 and CDR2: LNHDA and SQIVND (reference sequence). V was clipped by 3 bases and J by 4 bases; unmatched bases: 1. This CDR3 is CASSIGQGYGYTF. In DNA form, the CDR3 reads TGTGCCAGTAGTATCGGACAGGGCTATGGCTACACCTTC.